The text below deals with one TCR beta chain. This clone was found a few times. No cognate antigen has been identified for it. Base qualities are not provided; no much larger clone lies one nucleotide away. Library preparation used the immunoSEQ multiplex PCR assay. RNA was extracted from all samples and reverse transcribed into cDNA, which served as template for TCR sequencing. SuperScript III was used for first-strand cDNA synthesis, primed with a 2:1 mix of oligo-dT and random hexamers. A synthetic immune receptor repertoire was used to gauge amplification bias, and whatever bias remained was removed computationally. Turning to the authors' computational methods: Raw reads were preprocessed to remove errors, and CDR3 was defined by IMGT conventions from the conserved cysteine to phenylalanine. Clonality was computed by normalizing Shannon entropy by log2 of the number of productive unique TCRs and subtracting the result from 1. CD4 or CD8 identity of scalp clones was inferred by cross-referencing scalp TCRbeta sequences with sorted blood CD4 and CD8 repertoires. TCRdb carries this immuneACCESS record with in-frame sequences only. Its versions omit some clonotypes, under half of them owing to an unresolved V gene in the studies checked, with the rest unexplained. For V, J and clone size, that table is used; D and trimming come from the DNA. In this sample the table shows some 110,000 clones, about three fifths of which occur a single time. Together, the top ten hold 9% to 15% of the sample.

The data were taken from a study of CD8+ T cells in alopecia areata (dated by TCRdb to 2016 to 2019). Context from the whole study: Treated patients were enrolled in an open-label pilot trial of oral tofacitinib at 5 to 10 mg twice daily for moderate-to-severe alopecia areata. Tofacitinib was administered for 6 to 18 months, and 6 months of follow-up off drug were then conducted to assess delayed response and recurrence. The SALT score, which quantifies the percentage of affected scalp surface area, was used to measure disease severity in treated patients. In both human patients and the C3H/HeJ mouse model, the study applied high-throughput TCRbeta sequencing to look at T cell clonal expansion in alopecia areata. Human TCRbeta sequencing covered scalp tissue and sorted CD4+ and CD8+ peripheral blood T cells from patchy and totalis/universalis alopecia areata patients and healthy controls. Tofacitinib-treated patients had biopsies at baseline and at 4 and 24 weeks of treatment, with a later scalp biopsy in several patients. Clonality in the scalp was compared among normal scalp (n=4), patchy alopecia areata scalp (n=8), and alopecia totalis/universalis scalp (n=8). RNA was extracted with the PAXgene miRNA kit for fixed scalp, the miRNeasy kit for PBMCs, and the RNeasy kit for mouse skin. immunoSEQ multiplex PCR using 35 Vbeta forward primers and 13 Jbeta reverse primers was used to amplify TCRbeta CDR3 regions. What the authors observed across the whole study: Scalp TCR repertoire analysis is complicated because resident alphabeta T cells in normal human skin are also sequenced, whereas mouse skin is dominated by gammadelta T cells. Compared with mice, TCR sequences shared between patients were less clear, possibly partly because of HLA diversity across the patient population. Because the treated cohort was small and had only one nonresponder, larger studies are needed to examine links between baseline CD8+ expansion and response. Many expanded lesional clones persisted in scalp and blood during tofacitinib treatment, which may partly explain relapse after stopping treatment. Scalp clonality and the number of expanded CD8+ clones among the top 100 scalp clones were significantly decreased by tofacitinib. Higher clonality and more expanded CD8+ clones were observed in lesional scalp than in normal scalp, particularly in alopecia totalis/universalis, a finding suggestive of antigenic drive.

The sample's time point, from its label and the paper: about 25 weeks on oral tofacitinib. The treatment or condition label corresponds to: oral pan-JAK inhibitor, 5-10 mg twice daily. From alopecia areata patients, peripheral blood was collected along with lesional scalp punch biopsies. PBMCs were isolated by density centrifugation and stained for CD3, CD4 and CD8, after which CD4+ and CD8+ T cells were sorted on a FACSAria. The source of this sequence is a human donor with alopecia areata. This specimen was CD8+ T cells sorted from blood, taken at week 24, from a patient treated with tofacitinib.

The CDR3 region: CASSKDYSNQPQHF. The nucleotide sequence is given as TGTGCCAGCAGCAAAGATTATAGCAATCAGCCCCAGCATTTT. The sequence joins TRBV27 to TRBJ1-5; the D gene cannot be named for sure. According to the germline V gene (reference sequence), CDR1 reads MNHEY and CDR2 reads SMNVEV. Between the V and J ends, shortened by 6 bases and 0 bases respectively, the junction contains 9 bases. The CDR3 measures 14 amino acids from cysteine to phenylalanine. Only the CDR3 part of the read is kept: 42 bases, read in frame from the first base.